The rows below give T cell receptor beta chains drawn from one sample of a study of early T cells in non-severe SARS-CoV-2 infection. TCRdb re-derived calls from the 5' RACE reads in MiXCR, one entry per CDR3 protein. The data contain about 55,000 distinct CDR3 sequences, under 15% of them singletons. Source material: whole blood. The source of these receptors is an adult who was a healthcare worker with PCR-confirmed SARS-CoV-2 infection or an uninfected control (not recorded which). Both conserved end residues are part of each CDR3. A D gene is named only where the DNA matches it firmly. Part of the rows lack a size; the others show once, few, many or a class for expanded clones.

d_gene: NA; abundance: many; j_gene: TRBJ2-2; v_gene: TRBV7-9; CDR3nt: TGTGCCAGCAGCTTTTTAGGGACACTTAACACCGGGGAGCTGTTTTTT; CDR3aa: CASSFLGTLNTGELFF
d_gene: NA; abundance: NA; j_gene: TRBJ2-7; v_gene: TRBV7-2; CDR3nt: TGTGCCAGCAGCTCCTCCTCGTTCCAGGAGCAGTACTTC; CDR3aa: CASSSSSFQEQYF
d_gene: NA; abundance: once; j_gene: TRBJ2-1; v_gene: TRBV10-3; CDR3nt: TGTGCCATCGACGACGGAAGCTCCTACAATGAGCAGTTCTTC; CDR3aa: CAIDDGSSYNEQFF
d_gene: NA; abundance: NA; j_gene: TRBJ1-5; v_gene: TRBV5-6; CDR3nt: TGTGCCAGCAGCCGGGGGGGCGACCCTAGCAATCAGCCCCAGCATTTT; CDR3aa: CASSRGGDPSNQPQHF
d_gene: TRBD2; abundance: NA; j_gene: TRBJ2-1; v_gene: TRBV7-2; CDR3nt: TGTGCCAGCAGCTTAGTGACTAGCGGGAGGACCTCCTACAATGAGCAGTTCTTC; CDR3aa: CASSLVTSGRTSYNEQFF
d_gene: TRBD2; abundance: many; j_gene: TRBJ2-3; v_gene: TRBV9; CDR3nt: TGTGCCAGCAGCGTCAGCTGGGCTAGCGGGAGCGCGGCAGATACGCAGTATTTT; CDR3aa: CASSVSWASGSAADTQYF
d_gene: NA; abundance: few; j_gene: TRBJ2-2; v_gene: TRBV4-2; CDR3nt: TGTGCCAGCAGCCAGGCCACCGGGGAGCTGTTTTTT; CDR3aa: CASSQATGELFF
d_gene: TRBD1; abundance: NA; j_gene: TRBJ2-3; v_gene: TRBV20-1; CDR3nt: TGCAGTGTTGGGACAGGGGTCGTCACAGATACGCAGTATTTT; CDR3aa: CSVGTGVVTDTQYF
d_gene: TRBD2; abundance: many; j_gene: TRBJ2-3; v_gene: TRBV10-3; CDR3nt: TGTGCCATCAGTGTAATAGCGGGAGCCAGCACAGATACGCAGTATTTT; CDR3aa: CAISVIAGASTDTQYF
d_gene: NA; abundance: NA; j_gene: TRBJ1-3; v_gene: TRBV12-3/TRBV12-4; CDR3nt: TGTGCCAGCAGTCTTAATGCAGGGGTGACGGGAAACACCATATATTTT; CDR3aa: CASSLNAGVTGNTIYF
d_gene: NA; abundance: many; j_gene: TRBJ2-2; v_gene: TRBV11-2; CDR3nt: TGTGCCAGCAAAAACTCGTACACCGGGGAGCTGTTTTTT; CDR3aa: CASKNSYTGELFF
d_gene: NA; abundance: NA; j_gene: TRBJ1-1; v_gene: TRBV20-1; CDR3nt: TGCAGTGCTATTACAGGGAACCAGAACACTGAAGCTTTCTTT; CDR3aa: CSAITGNQNTEAFF
d_gene: TRBD1; abundance: few; j_gene: TRBJ1-1; v_gene: TRBV27; CDR3nt: TGTGCCAGCAGTTTCAAGGGGGCCCCCATAAGGGGCACTGAAGCTTTCTTT; CDR3aa: CASSFKGAPIRGTEAFF